Sequencing of this TCR beta chain was carried out in a study of monozygotic twins with inflammatory bowel disease. The CDR3 runs 12 residues. Germline V lookup: CDR1 SGHTA, CDR2 FQGTGA. With respect to this clonotype: Its antigen is not known.

Total RNA amounting to roughly 3.5 ug went into each TCR library. Per-sample cDNA came from eight separate reactions. TCRdb reanalyzed the 5' RACE reads, giving one entry per CDR3 protein sequence and no DNA. Its clone listing holds more than 85,000 distinct CDR3 sequences. Points from the study as a whole: On the inverse Simpson index, IBD patients scored lower for TCRbeta diversity than healthy co-twins.

The gene calls are TRBV7-3 and TRBJ2-2; TCRdb returns TRBD1, unconfirmable since there is no DNA. The sequence came from a human donor with ulcerative colitis or Crohn's disease, or a healthy co-twin of an affected twin (not recorded which). Material: blood. The chain's CDR3 is CASSRRSGELFF.